The 22 T cell receptor beta chains presented below share a single source sample, sequenced in a study of blood T cell repertoires in COVID-19. The assay was immunoSEQ multiplex PCR, and TCRdb's table has in-frame clones only and misses some. The sample includes about 140,000 clones, approximately 80% of them seen just once. Sequenced input: peripheral blood. The receptors were gathered from a human donor in a cohort sampled during active COVID-19.

The V gene is TRBV28, the J gene TRBJ2-7; D possibly corresponds to TRBD2 (6 bases). This CDR3 is built from 16 residues. Germline V gene sequence: CDR1 MDHEN, CDR2 SYDVKM. V dropped 6 bases and J dropped 7 bases, with 25 bases sitting between them. The CDR3 sequence: CASSPSTGVVLWEQYF. For the CDR3, the DNA is TGTGCCAGCAGCCCGAGTACGGGAGTGGTTTTGTGGGAGCAGTACTTC.

In this sample, this clone turned up once. The CDR3 coding sequence is TGTGCCAGCAGCCGGGGAGTGAATGAAAAACTGTTTTTT. Protein: CASSRGVNEKLFF. The genes are TRBV14 and TRBJ1-4; D ambiguous. V lost 4 bases and J lost 5, with 8 bases in between. The CDR3 is made up of 13 amino acids. Germline V CDR1 and CDR2: SGHDN, FVKESK.

J is TRBJ1-4 and V is TRBV5-4; TRBD1 matches at 8 bases. Trimming took 4 bases from V and 8 from J; bases not matched to a gene: 13. Germline assignment: CDR1 SGHNT and CDR2 YYREEE (reference sequence). This CDR3 has 16 residues. The CDR3 sequence: CASSLTSGTGREKLFF. Written as DNA, the CDR3 is TGTGCCAGCAGCCTGACCTCCGGGACAGGAAGGGAAAAACTGTTTTTT.

This clone appeared once. The rearrangement joins TRBV7-9 to TRBJ2-3; weak D call: TRBD2 (6 bases). The CDR3 contains 14 residues. CDR1 and CDR2 from the germline V gene are SEHNR and FQNEAQ (reference sequence). Between the trimmed V and J ends, which lost 3 bases and 0 bases, there was a span of 7 bases. This chain's CDR3 is CASSLAGSTDTQYF. CDR3 bases: TGTGCCAGCAGCTTGGCGGGAAGCACAGATACGCAGTATTTT. The full variable domain, completed using reference TRBV7-9 and TRBJ2-3, is DTGVSQNPRHKITKRGQNVTFRCDPISEHNRLYWYRQTLGQGPEFLTYFQNEAQLEKSRLLSDRFSAERPKGSFSTLEIQRTEQGDSAMYLCASSLAGSTDTQYFGPGTRLTVL.

V and J are TRBV2 and TRBJ1-1; the D is unclear. V was shortened by 7 bases and J by 9 bases, with 18 bases between the two germline ends. Per the germline V gene, CDR1 is SNHLY and CDR2 is FYNNEI. The CDR3 has 13 amino acids. The CDR3: CASKNEAEGKAFF. Here the CDR3 DNA reads TGTGCCAGCAAGAACGAGGCCGAAGGAAAAGCTTTCTTT.

This chain connects TRBV5-1 to TRBJ1-5, with TRBD1 as a possible D gene (5 bases). The V end lost 6 bases, the J end lost 3 bases, and 10 bases lay between the germline ends. The germline V gene encodes CDR1 SGHRS and CDR2 YFSETQ. The CDR3 runs to 13 residues. DNA of the CDR3: TGCGCCAGCACTCCAGGGCCCAATCAGCCCCAGCATTTT. Translated, it gives CASTPGPNQPQHF.

The chain has TRBV19 and TRBJ1-2; no clear D gene. This CDR3 has 15 residues. The germline gives CDR1 LNHDA, CDR2 SQIVND (reference sequence). Deletions cut 2 bases from V and 5 bases from J, with 15 bases between. The CDR3 here is CASSIFGEANYGYTF. For the CDR3, the DNA is TGTGCCAGTAGTATATTTGGGGAGGCCAATTATGGCTACACCTTC.

The chain employs TRBV25-1 and TRBJ1-4; TRBD1 agrees at 7 bases. The V segment lost 0 bases and the J segment 4 bases; nucleotides outside the gene matches: 8. There are 17 residues in the CDR3. The germline V gene has CDR1 MGHDK and CDR2 SYGVNS. CDR3 loop: CASSEYTTGQHNEKLFF. The CDR3 DNA sequence: TGTGCCAGCAGTGAATATACTACGGGACAGCATAATGAAAAACTGTTTTTT.

The chain is built from TRBV4-3 and TRBJ2-7; a possible D gene is TRBD1 (7 bases). This CDR3 is built from 13 residues. From germline, CDR1 is LGHNA and CDR2 YSLEER. V was cut by 8 bases and J by 5 bases, with 16 bases left in between. The chain's CDR3 is CASSRRGLDEQYF. The CDR3 DNA sequence: TGCGCCAGCTCGAGGAGGGGGCTGGACGAGCAGTACTTC.

The V gene is TRBV2, the J gene TRBJ2-6; 7 nucleotides line up with TRBD1. Per germline, CDR1 SNHLY and CDR2 FYNNEI. V shed 7 bases, J shed 4 bases, and the junction held 4 bases outside the gene matches. This CDR3 spans 14 amino acids. The CDR3 bases are TGTGCCAGCAACAGGGGCTCGGGGGCCAACGTCCTGACTTTC. It encodes CASNRGSGANVLTF.

This rearrangement joins TRBV7-2 to TRBJ2-5, with 9 nucleotides matching TRBD2. The germline CDR1 and CDR2 sequences are SGHTA and FQGNSA. With V trimmed by 0 bases and J by 5 bases, 7 bases remained unmatched. The CDR3 consists of 16 residues. In DNA, the CDR3 is TGTGCCAGCAGCTTAGCGGGGACTAGCTGGTATGAGACCCAGTACTTC. Residues: CASSLAGTSWYETQYF.

The rearrangement joins TRBV6-5 to TRBJ2-7; 7 nucleotides align to TRBD1. J gave up 6 bases and V 6 bases, and 11 bases lay outside the gene matches. CDR1 and CDR2 from the germline V gene are MNHEY and SVGAGI. This CDR3 is built from 14 residues. The CDR3 spells CASRHRTGAGEQYF. Here the CDR3 DNA reads TGTGCCAGCAGACATAGAACAGGGGCAGGCGAGCAGTACTTC.

This chain joins TRBV9 and TRBJ2-7, with D tentatively TRBD2 (6 bases). The CDR3 has 15 residues. CDR1 and CDR2 from the germline V gene are SGDLS and YYNGEE. Deletions cut 0 bases from V and 1 base from J, with 11 bases between. The CDR3 bases are TGTGCCAGCAGCGTAGCCCCGGAGGGATCCTACGAGCAGTACTTC. Translation: CASSVAPEGSYEQYF.

V and J are TRBV21-1 and TRBJ2-1; the table's D call, TRBD2, has no DNA check behind it. TRBV21-1 is classified as a pseudogene. The CDR3 covers 20 residues. CDR3 region: CASSIGRAPGLAGRRNEQFF. The CDR3 DNA is TGTGCCAGCAGCATCGGAAGGGCCCCGGGACTAGCGGGACGACGCAATGAGCAGTTCTTC.

CDR3 coding DNA: TGTGCCAGCAGCGTAGGAGACAACCCCCACGAGCAGTACTTC. Translated, it gives CASSVGDNPHEQYF. J is TRBJ2-7 and V is TRBV9, with D uncertain. This CDR3 has 14 residues. Per germline, CDR1 SGDLS and CDR2 YYNGEE. Trimming left V 0 bases short and J 5 bases short, with 12 bases between.

This chain connects TRBV7-6 to TRBJ2-1, with TRBD1 matching 8 bases. The CDR3 is 16 residues long. V gave up 4 bases and J gave up 4 bases; unmatched junction bases: 9. Germline CDR1 reads SGHVS; CDR2 reads FNYEAQ. The DNA of the CDR3 is TGTGCCAGCAGCTCCGAGGGGCAGGGGGCTTACAATGAGCAGTTCTTC. This translates into CASSSEGQGAYNEQFF.

The chain links TRBV7-3 to TRBJ2-1, with 10 positions matching TRBD1. The junction had 7 bases not matched to a gene; V was cut back by 3 bases and J by 8 bases. Germline V gene data show CDR1 as SGHTA and CDR2 as FQGTGA. This CDR3 spans 15 amino acids. CDR3 nucleotides: TGTGCCAGCAGCTTGACAGGGGGCTTCGGCGATGAGCAGTTCTTC. Residues: CASSLTGGFGDEQFF.

The CDR3 here is CASSLTKYTEAFF. Here the CDR3 DNA reads TGTGCCAGCAGTCTAACCAAGTACACTGAAGCTTTCTTT. The chain uses TRBV12-3 or TRBV12-4 and TRBJ1-1; D gene uncertain. The CDR3 is 13 amino acids. Trimming stripped 5 bases from V and 3 bases from J, with 10 bases between.

This clone turned up a few times. This chain links TRBV7-2 with TRBJ1-1; 8 bases are shared with TRBD1. V lost 1 base to trimming and J lost 3 bases; unmatched junction nucleotides: 4. The CDR3 covers 15 residues. Germline assignment: CDR1 SGHTA and CDR2 FQGNSA. As DNA, the CDR3 is TGTGCCAGCAGCTTAGGGGACAGGAGAGACACTGAAGCTTTCTTT. Its protein product is CASSLGDRRDTEAFF.

The V call is TRBV28, the J call TRBJ2-7; TRBD1 matches at 10 bases. The V gene's germline CDR1 is MDHEN and CDR2 SYDVKM. The CDR3 has 16 amino acids. Unmatched junction bases numbered 13, after V lost 6 bases and J lost 5 bases. CDR3 DNA: TGTGCCAGCAGCTCCAGGACAGGGGGTAGTTTCGACGAGCAGTACTTC. Its protein is CASSSRTGGSFDEQYF.

The chain uses TRBV4-2 and TRBJ2-1, with D unresolved. The CDR3 covers 15 residues. Germline V lookup: CDR1 LGHNA, CDR2 YNFKEQ. Deletions cut 0 bases from V and 0 bases from J, with 6 bases between. The CDR3 bases are TGTGCCAGCAGCCAAGAGGTGAGCTCCTACAATGAGCAGTTCTTC. Translation: CASSQEVSSYNEQFF.

The chain carries TRBV7-3 and TRBJ2-3, with 7 bases matching TRBD2. The CDR3 is 17 residues long. J was trimmed by 2 bases and V by 3 bases; bases with no gene match: 11. From germline, CDR1 is SGHTA and CDR2 FQGTGA. Here the CDR3 reads CASSLGPAGLNTDTQYF. The CDR3 nucleotides are TGTGCCAGCAGCTTGGGGCCAGCGGGGCTTAACACAGATACGCAGTATTTT.